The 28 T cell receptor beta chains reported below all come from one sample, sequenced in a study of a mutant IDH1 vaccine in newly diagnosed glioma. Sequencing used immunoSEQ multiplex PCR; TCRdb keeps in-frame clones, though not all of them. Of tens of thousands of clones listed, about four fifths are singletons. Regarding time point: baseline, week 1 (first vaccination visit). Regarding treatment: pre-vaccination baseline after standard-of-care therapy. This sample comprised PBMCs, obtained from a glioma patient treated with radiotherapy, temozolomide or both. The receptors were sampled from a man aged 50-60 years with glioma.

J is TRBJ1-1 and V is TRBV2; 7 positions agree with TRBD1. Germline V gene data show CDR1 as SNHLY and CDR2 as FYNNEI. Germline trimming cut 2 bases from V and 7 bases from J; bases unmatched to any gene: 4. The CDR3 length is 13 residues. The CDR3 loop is CASSEQGVFEAFF. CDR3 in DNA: TGTGCCAGCAGTGAACAGGGGGTCTTTGAAGCTTTCTTT.

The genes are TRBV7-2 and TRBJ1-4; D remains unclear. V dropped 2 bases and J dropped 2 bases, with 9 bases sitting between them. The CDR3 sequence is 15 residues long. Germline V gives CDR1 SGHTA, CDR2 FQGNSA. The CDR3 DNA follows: TGTGCCAGCAGCTTATACCCGACTACTAATGAAAAACTGTTTTTT. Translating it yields CASSLYPTTNEKLFF.

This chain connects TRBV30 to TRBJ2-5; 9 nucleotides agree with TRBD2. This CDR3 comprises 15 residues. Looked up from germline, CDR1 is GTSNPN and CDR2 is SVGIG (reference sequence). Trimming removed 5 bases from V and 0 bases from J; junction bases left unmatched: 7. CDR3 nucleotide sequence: TGTGCCTGGTGTCCGGGACTAGCAGACCAAGAGACCCAGTACTTC. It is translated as CAWCPGLADQETQYF.

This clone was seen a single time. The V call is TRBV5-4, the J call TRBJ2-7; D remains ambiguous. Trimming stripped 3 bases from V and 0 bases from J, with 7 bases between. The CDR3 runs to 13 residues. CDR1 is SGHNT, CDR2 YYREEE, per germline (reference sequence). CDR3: CASSSSSSYEQYF. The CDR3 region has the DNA TGTGCCAGCAGCTCGTCTAGCTCCTACGAGCAGTACTTC. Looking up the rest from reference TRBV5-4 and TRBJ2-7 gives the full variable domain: ETGVTQSPTHLIKTRGQQVTLRCSSQSGHNTVSWYQQALGQGPQFIFQYYREEENGRGNFPPRFSGLQFPNYSSELNVNALELDDSALYLCASSSSSSYEQYFGPGTRLTVT.

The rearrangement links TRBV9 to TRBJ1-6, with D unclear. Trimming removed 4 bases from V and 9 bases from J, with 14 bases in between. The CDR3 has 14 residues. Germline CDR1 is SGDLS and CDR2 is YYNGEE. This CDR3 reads CASSREGTGSPLHF. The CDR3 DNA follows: TGTGCCAGCAGCCGTGAGGGAACGGGTTCACCCCTCCACTTT. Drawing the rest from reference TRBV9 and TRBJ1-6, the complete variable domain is DSGVTQTPKHLITATGQRVTLRCSPRSGDLSVYWYQQSLDQGLQFLIQYYNGEERAKGNILERFSAQQFPDLHSELNLSSLELGDSALYFCASSREGTGSPLHFGNGTRLTVT.

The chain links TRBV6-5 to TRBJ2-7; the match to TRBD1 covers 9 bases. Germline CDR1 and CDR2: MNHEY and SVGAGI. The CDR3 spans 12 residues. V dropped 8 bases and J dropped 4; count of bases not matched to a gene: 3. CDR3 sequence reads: CASGTGIYEQYF. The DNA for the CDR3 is TGTGCCAGCGGGACAGGGATTTACGAGCAGTACTTC.

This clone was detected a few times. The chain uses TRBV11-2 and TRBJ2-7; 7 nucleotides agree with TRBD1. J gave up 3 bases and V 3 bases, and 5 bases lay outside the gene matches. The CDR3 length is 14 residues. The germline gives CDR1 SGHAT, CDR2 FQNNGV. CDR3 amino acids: CASSLTAGGYEQYF. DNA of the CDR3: TGTGCCAGCAGCTTGACAGCAGGGGGCTACGAGCAGTACTTC.

The DNA of the CDR3 is TGTGCCAGCACTCTACAGGGGCCGGATGGCTACACCTTC. It translates to CASTLQGPDGYTF. The chain uses TRBV2 and TRBJ1-2; 7 nucleotides match TRBD1. J was trimmed by 6 bases and V by 7 bases; bases with no gene match: 8. This CDR3 contains 13 residues. Germline-derived CDR1 and CDR2 are SNHLY and FYNNEI.

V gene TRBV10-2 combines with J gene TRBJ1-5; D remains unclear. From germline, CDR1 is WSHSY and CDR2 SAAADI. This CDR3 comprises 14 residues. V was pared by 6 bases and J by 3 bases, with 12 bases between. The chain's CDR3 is CASSRASLNQPQHF. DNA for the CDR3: TGCGCCAGCAGCCGGGCCTCCCTCAATCAGCCCCAGCATTTT.

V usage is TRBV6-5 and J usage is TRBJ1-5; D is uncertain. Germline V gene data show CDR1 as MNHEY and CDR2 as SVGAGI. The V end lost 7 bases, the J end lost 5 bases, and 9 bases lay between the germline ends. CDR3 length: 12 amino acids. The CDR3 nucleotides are TGTGCCAGCACCACCGGGGATCAGCCCCAGCATTTT. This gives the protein CASTTGDQPQHF.

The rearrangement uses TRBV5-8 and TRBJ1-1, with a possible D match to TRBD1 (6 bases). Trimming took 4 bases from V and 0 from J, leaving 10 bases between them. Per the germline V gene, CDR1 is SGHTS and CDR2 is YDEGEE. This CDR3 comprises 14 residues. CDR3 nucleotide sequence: TGTGCCAGCAGCCAGGGGTATCTGAACACTGAAGCTTTCTTT. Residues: CASSQGYLNTEAFF.

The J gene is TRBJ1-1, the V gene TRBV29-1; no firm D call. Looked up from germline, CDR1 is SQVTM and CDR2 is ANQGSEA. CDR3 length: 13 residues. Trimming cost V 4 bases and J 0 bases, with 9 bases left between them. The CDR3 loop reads CSVGVGMNTEAFF. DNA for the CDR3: TGCAGCGTTGGGGTGGGCATGAACACTGAAGCTTTCTTT.

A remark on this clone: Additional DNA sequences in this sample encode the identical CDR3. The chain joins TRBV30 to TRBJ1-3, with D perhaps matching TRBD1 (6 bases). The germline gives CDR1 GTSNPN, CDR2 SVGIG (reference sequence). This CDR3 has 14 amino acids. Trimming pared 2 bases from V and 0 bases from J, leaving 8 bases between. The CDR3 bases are TGTGCCTGGAGTACAGGGAGCTCTGGAAACACCATATATTTT. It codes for CAWSTGSSGNTIYF.

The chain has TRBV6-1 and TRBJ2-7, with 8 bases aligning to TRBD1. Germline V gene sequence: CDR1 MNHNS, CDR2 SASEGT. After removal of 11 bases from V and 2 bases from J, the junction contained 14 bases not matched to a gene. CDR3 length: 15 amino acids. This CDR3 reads CAASDWGQATYEQYF. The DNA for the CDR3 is TGTGCCGCATCGGATTGGGGACAGGCGACCTACGAGCAGTACTTC.

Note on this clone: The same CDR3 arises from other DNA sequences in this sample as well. CDR3 sequence: CASSLDPRVAGELFF. CDR3 coding DNA: TGTGCCAGCAGCTTGGATCCGAGGGTCGCCGGGGAGCTGTTTTTT. V gene TRBV5-4 combines with J gene TRBJ2-2; D is possibly TRBD2 (5 bases). Germline assignment: CDR1 SGHNT and CDR2 YYREEE (reference sequence). The V end was cut by 0 bases, the J end by 6 bases, with 12 bases between. This CDR3 comprises 15 residues.

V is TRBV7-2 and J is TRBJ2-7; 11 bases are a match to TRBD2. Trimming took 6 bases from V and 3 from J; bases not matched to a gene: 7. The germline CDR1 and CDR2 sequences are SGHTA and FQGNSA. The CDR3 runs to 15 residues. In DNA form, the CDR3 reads TGTGCCAGCAGACCTCGACTAGCGGGGATCTACGAGCAGTACTTC. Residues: CASRPRLAGIYEQYF.

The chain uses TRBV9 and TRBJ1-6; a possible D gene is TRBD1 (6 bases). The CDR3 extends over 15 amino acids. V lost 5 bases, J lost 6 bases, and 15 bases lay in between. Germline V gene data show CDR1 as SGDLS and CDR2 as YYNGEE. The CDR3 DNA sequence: TGTGCCAGCAGGGCCGGTGGGGGGCTTAATTCACCCCTCCACTTT. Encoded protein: CASRAGGGLNSPLHF.

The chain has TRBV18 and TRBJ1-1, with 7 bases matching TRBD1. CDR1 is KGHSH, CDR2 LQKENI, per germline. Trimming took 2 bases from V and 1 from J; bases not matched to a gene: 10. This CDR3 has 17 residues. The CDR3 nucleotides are TGTGCCAGCTCACCAGGACAGGTTGGGTACACGAACACTGAAGCTTTCTTT. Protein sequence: CASSPGQVGYTNTEAFF.

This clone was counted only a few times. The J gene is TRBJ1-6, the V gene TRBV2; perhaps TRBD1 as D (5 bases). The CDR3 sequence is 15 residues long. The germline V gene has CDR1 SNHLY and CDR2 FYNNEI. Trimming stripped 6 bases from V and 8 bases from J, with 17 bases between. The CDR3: CASRLVAGNDSPLHF. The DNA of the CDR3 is TGTGCCAGCAGGTTGGTGGCAGGGAACGATTCACCCCTCCACTTT.

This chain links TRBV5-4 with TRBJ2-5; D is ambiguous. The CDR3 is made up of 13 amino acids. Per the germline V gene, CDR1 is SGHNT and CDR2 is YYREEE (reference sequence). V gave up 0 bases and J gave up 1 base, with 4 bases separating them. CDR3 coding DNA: TGTGCCAGCAGCTTGGTTTCCCAAGAGACCCAGTACTTC. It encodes CASSLVSQETQYF.

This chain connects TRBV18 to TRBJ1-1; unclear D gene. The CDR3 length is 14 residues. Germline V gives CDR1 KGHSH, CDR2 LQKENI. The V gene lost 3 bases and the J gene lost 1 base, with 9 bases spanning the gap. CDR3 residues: CASSPGRWNTEAFF. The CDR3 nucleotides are TGTGCCAGCTCACCCGGACGCTGGAACACTGAAGCTTTCTTT.

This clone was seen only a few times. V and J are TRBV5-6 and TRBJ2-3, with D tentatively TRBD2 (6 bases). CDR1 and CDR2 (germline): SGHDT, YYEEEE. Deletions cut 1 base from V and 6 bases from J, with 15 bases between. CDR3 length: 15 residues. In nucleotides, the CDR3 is TGTGCCAGCAGCTTGTCGCCGACTAGTGGGGATACGCAGTATTTT. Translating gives CASSLSPTSGDTQYF. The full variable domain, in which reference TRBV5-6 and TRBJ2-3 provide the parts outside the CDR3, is DAGVTQSPTHLIKTRGQQVTLRCSPKSGHDTVSWYQQALGQGPQFIFQYYEEEERQRGNFPDRFSGHQFPNYSSELNVNALLLGDSALYLCASSLSPTSGDTQYFGPGTRLTVL.

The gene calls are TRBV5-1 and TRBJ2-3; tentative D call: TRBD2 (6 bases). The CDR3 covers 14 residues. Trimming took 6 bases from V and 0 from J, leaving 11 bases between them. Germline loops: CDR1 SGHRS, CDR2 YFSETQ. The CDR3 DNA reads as TGCGCCAGCAAGTGGGACTTAAGCACAGATACGCAGTATTTT. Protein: CASKWDLSTDTQYF. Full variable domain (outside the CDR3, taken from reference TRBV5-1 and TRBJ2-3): KAGVTQTPRYLIKTRGQQVTLSCSPISGHRSVSWYQQTPGQGLQFLFEYFSETQRNKGNFPGRFSGRQFSNSRSEMNVSTLELGDSALYLCASKWDLSTDTQYFGPGTRLTVL.

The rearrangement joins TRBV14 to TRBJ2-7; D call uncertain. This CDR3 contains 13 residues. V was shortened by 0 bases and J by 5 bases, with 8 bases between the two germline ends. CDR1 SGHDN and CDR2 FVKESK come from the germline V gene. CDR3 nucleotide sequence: TGTGCCAGCAGCCAAGATAGAGGAAACGAGCAGTACTTC. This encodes CASSQDRGNEQYF.

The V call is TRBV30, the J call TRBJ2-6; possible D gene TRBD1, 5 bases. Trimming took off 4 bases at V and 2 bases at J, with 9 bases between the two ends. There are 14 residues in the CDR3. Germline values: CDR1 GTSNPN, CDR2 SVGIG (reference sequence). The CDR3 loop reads CAWMPGTGANVLTF. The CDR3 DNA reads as TGTGCCTGGATGCCAGGGACTGGGGCCAACGTCCTGACTTTC.

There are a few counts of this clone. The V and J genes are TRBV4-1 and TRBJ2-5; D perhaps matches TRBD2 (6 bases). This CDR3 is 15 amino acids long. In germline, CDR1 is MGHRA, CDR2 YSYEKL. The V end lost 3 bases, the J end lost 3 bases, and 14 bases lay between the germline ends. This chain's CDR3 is CASSQGTTGEETQYF. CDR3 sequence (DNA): TGCGCCAGCAGCCAGGGCACGACGGGGGAAGAGACCCAGTACTTC.

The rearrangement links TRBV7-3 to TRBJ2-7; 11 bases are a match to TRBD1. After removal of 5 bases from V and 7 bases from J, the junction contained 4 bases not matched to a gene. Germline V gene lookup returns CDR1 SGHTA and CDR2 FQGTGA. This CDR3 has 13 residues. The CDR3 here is CASSPGTGGEQYF. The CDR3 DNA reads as TGTGCCAGCAGCCCAGGGACAGGGGGAGAGCAGTACTTC.

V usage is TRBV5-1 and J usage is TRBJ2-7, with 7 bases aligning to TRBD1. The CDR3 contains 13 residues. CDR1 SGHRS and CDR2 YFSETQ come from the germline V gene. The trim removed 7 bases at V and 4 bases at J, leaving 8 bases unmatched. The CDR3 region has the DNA TGCGCCAGCTCCCCGACAGGGCCGTACGAGCAGTACTTC. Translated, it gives CASSPTGPYEQYF.